This T cell receptor beta chain was identified during a study of response to subunit inactivated influenza vaccine. The V gene lost 1 base and the J gene lost 0 bases, with 6 bases spanning the gap. Germline loops: CDR1 SGHTA, CDR2 FQGNSA. The length of the CDR3 is 15 residues. MiXCR was run by TCRdb on the RT-PCR reads, yielding one entry per CDR3 protein. The sample lists about half a million distinct CDR3 sequences, less than 8% occurring once. The sample holds many counts of this clonotype. As yet, its antigen is unknown. Study outcomes and limitations: The authors suggested that few new T cells are recruited per seasonal influenza vaccination.

The sample consisted of PBMCs from blood, taken less than 30 months after vaccination. The V and J genes are TRBV7-2 and TRBJ2-2; D gene uncertain. This TCR came from a man between 50 and 70 years old who received an inactivated influenza vaccine. As DNA, the CDR3 is TGTGCCAGCAGCTTAGGGGCCCCGAACACCGGGGAGCTGTTTTTT. The encoded protein is CASSLGAPNTGELFF.